Listed below are T cell receptor beta chains from one sample, sequenced in a study of cytomegalovirus exposure and HLA in healthy donors. Sequencing was performed with immunoSEQ multiplex PCR; in TCRdb, only in-frame clones are kept and a portion is missing. The sample holds about 65,000 clones, about 94% seen once. Sequenced input: PBMCs. Receptors were obtained from a young man in good health and CMV-seropositive. The CDR3 runs from the conserved cysteine through the conserved F or W. Fields, in order: J gene, CDR3 length, clone size, V gene, D gene, CDR3 DNA, CDR3 protein. The D gene is left open where the match is weak. Clone size is not always given. Where it is, it says once, few, many or a class for expanded clones.

>TRBJ1-4|15|once|TRBV19|.
TGTGCCAGTAGTACTTCGGGGTGGGCTAATGAAAAACTGTTTTTT
CASSTSGWANEKLFF
>TRBJ1-1|15|.|TRBV10-3|.
TGTGCCATCAGTGATTGGAGGGGCCAGAACACTGAAGCTTTCTTT
CAISDWRGQNTEAFF
>TRBJ2-7|14|.|TRBV11-2|.
TGTGCCAGCTCAGAGGTTAGAAACTCCTACGAGCAGTACTTC
CASSEVRNSYEQYF
>TRBJ2-2|16|.|TRBV6-6|.
TGTGCCAGCAGTTACTGGCGACTATTTTTCACCGGGGAGCTGTTTTTT
CASSYWRLFFTGELFF
>TRBJ2-7|13|.|TRBV7-2|TRBD1
TGTGCCAGCAGCTGGTACAGGGGTGGCGAGCAGTACTTC
CASSWYRGGEQYF
>TRBJ1-1|14|.|TRBV6-5|.
TGTGCCAGCAGTTTCCTTAACAGGAACACTGAAGCTTTCTTT
CASSFLNRNTEAFF
>TRBJ2-7|15|.|TRBV7-6|TRBD2
TGTGCCAGCAGCTTAGGGACTAGCGGGAGCTACGAGCAGTACTTC
CASSLGTSGSYEQYF
>TRBJ1-2|16|.|TRBV4-2|.
TGTGCCAGCAGCCAAGCGGGAGGCCGCTCTAACTATGGCTACACCTTC
CASSQAGGRSNYGYTF
>TRBJ2-3|15|once|TRBV5-5|.
TGTGCCAGCAGTTCAGGATCCCTGCCCAGAGATACGCAGTATTTT
CASSSGSLPRDTQYF
>TRBJ1-2|12|.|TRBV27|TRBD1
TGTGCCACCTCCGAGGGGGCAGGTGGCTACACCTTC
CATSEGAGGYTF
>TRBJ1-3|17|.|TRBV14|.
TGTGCCAGCAGCCAAGTCCCTCCAGGACACTCTGGAAACACCATATATTTT
CASSQVPPGHSGNTIYF
>TRBJ2-1|13|.|TRBV7-3|TRBD1
TGTGCCAGCAGCCCAGGGACAGCCCTTGAGCAGTTCTTC
CASSPGTALEQFF
>TRBJ2-5|16|.|TRBV28|.
TGTGCCAGCAGTCCCTCGTTCCGGACAGAACAAGAGACCCAGTACTTC
CASSPSFRTEQETQYF
>TRBJ1-1|14|.|TRBV18|.
TGTGCCAGCTCAAGAGGGACAAGGAACACTGAAGCTTTCTTT
CASSRGTRNTEAFF
>TRBJ1-6|15|.|TRBV6-6|TRBD1
TGTGCCAGCAGCTCCCGGACAGGGGGCAATTCACCCCTCCACTTT
CASSSRTGGNSPLHF
>TRBJ2-3|13|.|TRBV27|.
TGTGCCAGCAGTCTGGGACTTACAGATACGCAGTATTTT
CASSLGLTDTQYF
>TRBJ2-7|16|.|TRBV6-4|TRBD2
TGTGCCAGCAGTCCATCTCCGGGACTAGCGGGGGAAGAGCAGTACTTC
CASSPSPGLAGEEQYF
>TRBJ2-3|12|once|TRBV7-2|.
TGTGCCAGCAGCTTAGTAGCAGATACGCAGTATTTT
CASSLVADTQYF
>TRBJ2-1|14|.|TRBV2|.
TGTGCCAGCAGGCCTGGGAGCTCCTACAATGAGCAGTTCTTC
CASRPGSSYNEQFF
>TRBJ2-1|17|.|TRBV19|TRBD2
TGTGCCAGTAGTTGGGACCTAGCGGGTGCCTCCTACAATGAGCAGTTCTTC
CASSWDLAGASYNEQFF
>TRBJ2-7|14|.|TRBV27|TRBD1
TGTGCCAGCAGTACAGGGGGGTCTGGCTACGAGCAGTACTTC
CASSTGGSGYEQYF
>TRBJ1-5|14|.|TRBV6-1|.
TGTGCCAGCAGTGTGGGAGGGCTTGATCAGCCCCAGCATTTT
CASSVGGLDQPQHF
>TRBJ1-5|15|.|TRBV19|TRBD1
TGTGCCAGTGCCGACCGACAGGGGGGAGGTCAGCCCCAGCATTTT
CASADRQGGGQPQHF
>TRBJ1-3|16|.|TRBV28|TRBD1
TGTGCCAGCAGTTCCGGGACAGGGCAGGGTGGAAACACCATATATTTT
CASSSGTGQGGNTIYF
>TRBJ2-4|20|.|TRBV5-4|TRBD2
TGTGCCAGCAGCCCGCGATACGGGACTAGCGGGTCTCTAGCCAAAAACATTCAGTACTTC
CASSPRYGTSGSLAKNIQYF